Included here is one T cell receptor (beta chain) sequence, with context. Its target is unknown. The sample originates from a study of T cell clonotyping in hematopoietic cell transplantation. Whole-study findings and limits: Few recipient clonotypes overlapped donors; over 95% were de novo at given depth. Higher Inverse Simpson Index values in graft donor and pretransplant recipient predicted broader posttransplant TCR diversity. After transplant, recipient diversity fell while pathologically expanded clonotypes grew through day 180.

The assay was immunoSEQ multiplex PCR, and TCRdb's table has in-frame clones only and misses some. The data hold some 2,000 clones, with around 79% observed a single time. Germline lookup yields CDR1 MNHEY and CDR2 SMNVEV (reference sequence). There are 18 residues in the CDR3. V was pared by 1 base and J by 6 bases, with 22 bases between. The clonotype comes from a male patient aged 50 or older who had an allogeneic stem cell transplant from an unrelated donor, so the T cells may come from the graft donor. Some clones in this sample may be carry-over from other donors' samples. This material consisted of peripheral blood mononuclear cells, taken 30 days after allogeneic stem cell transplant. The J gene is TRBJ2-1, the V gene TRBV27; perhaps TRBD2 as D (6 bases). DNA for the CDR3: TGTGCCAGCAGTTTATATCCCCCCGCTAGCGCTAGGTTCAATGAGCAGTTCTTC. Its protein product is CASSLYPPASARFNEQFF.